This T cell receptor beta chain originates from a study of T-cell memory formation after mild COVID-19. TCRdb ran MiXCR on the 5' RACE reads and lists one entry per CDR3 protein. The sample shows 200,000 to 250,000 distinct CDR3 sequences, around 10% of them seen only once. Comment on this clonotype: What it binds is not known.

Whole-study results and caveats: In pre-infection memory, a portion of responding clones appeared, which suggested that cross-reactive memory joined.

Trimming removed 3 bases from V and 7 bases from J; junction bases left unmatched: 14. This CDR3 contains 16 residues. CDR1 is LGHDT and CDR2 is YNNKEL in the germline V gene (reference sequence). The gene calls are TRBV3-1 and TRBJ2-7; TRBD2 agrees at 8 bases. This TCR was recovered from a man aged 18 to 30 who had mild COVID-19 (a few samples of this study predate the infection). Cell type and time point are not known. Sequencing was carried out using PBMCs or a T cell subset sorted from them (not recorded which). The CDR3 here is CASSQRTGTSRREQYF. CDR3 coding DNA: TGTGCCAGCAGCCAGAGGACCGGGACTAGTAGAAGAGAGCAGTACTTC.